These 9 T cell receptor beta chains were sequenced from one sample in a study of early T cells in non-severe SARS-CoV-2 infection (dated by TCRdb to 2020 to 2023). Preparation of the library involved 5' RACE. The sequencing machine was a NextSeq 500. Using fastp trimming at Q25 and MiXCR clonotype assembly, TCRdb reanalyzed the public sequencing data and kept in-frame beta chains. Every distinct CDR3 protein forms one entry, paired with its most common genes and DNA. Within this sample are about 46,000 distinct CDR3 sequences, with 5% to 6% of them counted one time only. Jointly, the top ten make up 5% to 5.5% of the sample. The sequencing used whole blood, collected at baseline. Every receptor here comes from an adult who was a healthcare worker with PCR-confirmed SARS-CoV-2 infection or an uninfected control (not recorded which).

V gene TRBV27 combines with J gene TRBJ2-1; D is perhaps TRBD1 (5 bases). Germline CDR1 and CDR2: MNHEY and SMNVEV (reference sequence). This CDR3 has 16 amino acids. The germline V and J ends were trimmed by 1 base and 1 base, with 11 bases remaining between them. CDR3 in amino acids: CASSLFLGQSYNEQFF. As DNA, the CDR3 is TGTGCCAGCAGTTTATTTTTGGGGCAGTCCTACAATGAGCAGTTCTTC.

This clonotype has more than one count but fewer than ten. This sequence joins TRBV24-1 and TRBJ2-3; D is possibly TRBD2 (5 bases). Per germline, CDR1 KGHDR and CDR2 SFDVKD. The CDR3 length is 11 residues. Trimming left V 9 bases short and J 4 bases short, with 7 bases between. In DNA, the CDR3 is TGTGCCACCGAGAGGGCAGATACGCAGTATTTT. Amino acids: CATERADTQYF.

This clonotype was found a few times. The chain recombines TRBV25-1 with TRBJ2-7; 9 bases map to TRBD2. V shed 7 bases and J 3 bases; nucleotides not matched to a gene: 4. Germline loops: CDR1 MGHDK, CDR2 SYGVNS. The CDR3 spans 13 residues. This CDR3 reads CASTAGGLYEQYF. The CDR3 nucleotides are TGTGCCAGCACTGCGGGAGGGCTCTACGAGCAGTACTTC.

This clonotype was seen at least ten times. CDR3 region: CASSRGSGTVSYNEQFF. The DNA for the CDR3 is TGTGCCAGCAGCCGCGGGAGCGGGACTGTGTCCTACAATGAGCAGTTCTTC. J is TRBJ2-1 and V is TRBV7-2; 7 bases match TRBD2. The CDR3 has 17 residues. After removal of 5 bases from V and 1 base from J, the junction contained 11 bases not matched to a gene. Looked up from germline, CDR1 is SGHTA and CDR2 is FQGNSA.

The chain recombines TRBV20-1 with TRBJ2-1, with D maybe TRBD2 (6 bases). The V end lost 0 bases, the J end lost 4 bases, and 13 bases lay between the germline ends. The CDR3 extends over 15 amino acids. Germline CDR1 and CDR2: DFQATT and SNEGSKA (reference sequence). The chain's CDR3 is CSARDGEVKYNEQFF. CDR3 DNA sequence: TGCAGTGCTAGAGACGGGGAGGTTAAGTACAATGAGCAGTTCTTC.

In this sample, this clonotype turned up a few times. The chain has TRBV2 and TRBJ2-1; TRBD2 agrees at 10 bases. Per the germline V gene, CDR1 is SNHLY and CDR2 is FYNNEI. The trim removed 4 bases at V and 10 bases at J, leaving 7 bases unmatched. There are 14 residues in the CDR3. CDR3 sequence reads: CASSVRLAGSEQFF. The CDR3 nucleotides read TGTGCCAGCAGTGTACGACTAGCGGGCTCGGAGCAGTTCTTC.

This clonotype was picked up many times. CDR3 loop: CATRSGQGRSEAFF. In DNA form, the CDR3 reads TGTGCCACCAGATCAGGACAGGGGCGGTCTGAAGCTTTCTTT. The J gene is TRBJ1-1, the V gene TRBV24-1; 9 positions match TRBD1. Per germline, CDR1 KGHDR and CDR2 SFDVKD. V trimming: 7 bases; J trimming: 6 bases; junction bases outside the gene matches: 8. This CDR3 is built from 14 residues.

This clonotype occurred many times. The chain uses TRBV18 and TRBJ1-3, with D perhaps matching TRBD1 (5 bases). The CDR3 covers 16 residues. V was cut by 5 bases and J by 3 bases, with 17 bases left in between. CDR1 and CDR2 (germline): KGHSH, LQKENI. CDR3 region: CASSYSGTTYGNTIYF. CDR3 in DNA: TGTGCCAGCTCATATTCCGGGACGACTTATGGAAACACCATATATTTT.

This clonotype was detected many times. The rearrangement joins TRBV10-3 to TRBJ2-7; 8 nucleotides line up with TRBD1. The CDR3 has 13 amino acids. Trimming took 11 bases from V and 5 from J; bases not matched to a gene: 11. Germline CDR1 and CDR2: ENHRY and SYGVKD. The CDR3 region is CAARGQGSNEQYF. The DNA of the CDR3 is TGTGCCGCCCGCGGACAGGGTAGTAACGAGCAGTACTTC.